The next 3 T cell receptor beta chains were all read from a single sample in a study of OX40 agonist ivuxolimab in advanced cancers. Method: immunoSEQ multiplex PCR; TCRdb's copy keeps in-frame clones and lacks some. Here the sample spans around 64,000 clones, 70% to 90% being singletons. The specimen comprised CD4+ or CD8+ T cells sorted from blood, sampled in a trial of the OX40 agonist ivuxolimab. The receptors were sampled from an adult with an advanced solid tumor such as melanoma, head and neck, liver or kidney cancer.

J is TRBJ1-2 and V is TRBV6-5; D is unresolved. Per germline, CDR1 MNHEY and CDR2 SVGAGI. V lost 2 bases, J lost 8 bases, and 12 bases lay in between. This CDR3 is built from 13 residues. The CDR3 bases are TGTGCCAGCAGTTACGGTGGCCTCGAGGGCTACACCTTC. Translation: CASSYGGLEGYTF.

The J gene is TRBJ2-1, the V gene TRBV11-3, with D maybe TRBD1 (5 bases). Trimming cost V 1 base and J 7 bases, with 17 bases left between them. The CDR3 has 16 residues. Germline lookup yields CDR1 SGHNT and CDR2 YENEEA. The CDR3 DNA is TGTGCCAGCAGCTTAGCCTCGACCGCGACAGAAAATGAGCAGTTCTTC. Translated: CASSLASTATENEQFF.

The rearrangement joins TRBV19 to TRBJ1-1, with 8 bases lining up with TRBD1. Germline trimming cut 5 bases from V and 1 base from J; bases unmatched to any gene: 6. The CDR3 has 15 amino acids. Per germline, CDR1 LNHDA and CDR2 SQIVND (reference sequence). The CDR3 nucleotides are TGTGCCAGTAGTCCCCGGGACAGGAGGAACACTGAAGCTTTCTTT. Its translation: CASSPRDRRNTEAFF. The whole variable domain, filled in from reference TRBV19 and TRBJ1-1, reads DGGITQSPKYLFRKEGQNVTLSCEQNLNHDAMYWYRQDPGQGLRLIYYSQIVNDFQKGDIAEGYSVSREKKESFPLTVTSAQKNPTAFYLCASSPRDRRNTEAFFGQGTRLTVV.